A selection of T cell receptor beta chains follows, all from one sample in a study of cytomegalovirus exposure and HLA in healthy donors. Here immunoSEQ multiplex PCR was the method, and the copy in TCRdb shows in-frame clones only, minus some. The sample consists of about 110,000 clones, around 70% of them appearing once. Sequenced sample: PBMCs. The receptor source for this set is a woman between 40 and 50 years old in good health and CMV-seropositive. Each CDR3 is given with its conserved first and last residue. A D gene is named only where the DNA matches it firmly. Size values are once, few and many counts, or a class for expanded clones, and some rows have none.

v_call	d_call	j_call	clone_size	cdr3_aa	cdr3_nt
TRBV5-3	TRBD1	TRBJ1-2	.	CARSLARGLKGYTF	TGTGCCAGAAGCTTGGCCAGGGGGTTGAAAGGCTACACCTTC
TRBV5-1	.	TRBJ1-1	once	CASRGQTHTEAFF	TGCGCCAGCAGGGGTCAGACACACACTGAAGCTTTCTTT
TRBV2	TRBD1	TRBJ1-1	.	CASSEQGTGLGSQAFF	TGTGCCAGCAGTGAACAGGGGACAGGGTTGGGAAGTCAAGCTTTCTTT
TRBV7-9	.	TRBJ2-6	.	CASSTSRGISGANVLTF	TGTGCCAGCAGCACCTCGAGGGGGATCTCTGGGGCCAACGTCCTGACTTTC
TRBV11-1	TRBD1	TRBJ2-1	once	CASSPPGTEYNEQFF	TGTGCCAGCAGCCCGCCCGGGACAGAATACAATGAGCAGTTCTTC
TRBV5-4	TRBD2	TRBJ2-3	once	CASSRRLAGDTDTQYF	TGTGCCAGCAGCCGGAGACTAGCGGGGGACACAGATACGCAGTATTTT
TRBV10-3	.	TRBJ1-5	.	CAISESVGRLAQPQHF	TGTGCCATCAGTGAGTCTGTCGGCCGACTCGCGCAGCCCCAGCATTTT
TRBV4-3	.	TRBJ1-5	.	CASSYSTGSNQPQHF	TGCGCCAGCAGCTACTCAACAGGCTCCAATCAGCCCCAGCATTTT
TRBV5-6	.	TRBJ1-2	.	CASSPDRSNYGYTF	TGTGCCAGCAGTCCTGACAGGTCTAACTATGGCTACACCTTC
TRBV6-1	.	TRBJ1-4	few	CASSEPGATLEKLFF	TGTGCCAGCAGCGAACCGGGAGCCACGCTAGAAAAACTGTTTTTT
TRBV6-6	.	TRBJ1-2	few	CASSYGGESDNGYTF	TGTGCCAGCAGTTACGGGGGGGAGTCAGATAATGGCTACACCTTC
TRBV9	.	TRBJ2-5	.	CASSVDTGDQETQYF	TGTGCCAGCAGCGTAGACACTGGAGACCAAGAGACCCAGTACTTC
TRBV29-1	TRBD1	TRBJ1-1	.	CSVEGTGEDGAEAFF	TGCAGCGTTGAAGGGACAGGGGAGGACGGGGCTGAAGCTTTCTTT
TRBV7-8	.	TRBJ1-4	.	CASSLNDRATNEKLFF	TGTGCCAGCAGCTTAAACGACAGAGCAACTAATGAAAAACTGTTTTTT
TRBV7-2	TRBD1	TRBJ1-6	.	CASSSRQGRRSPLHF	TGTGCCAGCAGCTCTAGACAGGGACGAAGATCACCCCTCCACTTT
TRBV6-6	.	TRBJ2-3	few	CASNREFTDTQYF	TGTGCCAGCAACAGGGAATTCACAGATACGCAGTATTTT
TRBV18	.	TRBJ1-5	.	CASSPGRDQPQHF	TGTGCCAGCTCACCTGGGAGGGATCAGCCCCAGCATTTT
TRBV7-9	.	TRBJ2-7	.	CASSYQGQYQYF	TGTGCCAGCAGCTACCAAGGACAGTACCAGTACTTC
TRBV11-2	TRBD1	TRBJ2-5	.	CASNEGQGLRETQYF	TGTGCCAGCAACGAGGGACAGGGGCTGCGGGAGACCCAGTACTTC
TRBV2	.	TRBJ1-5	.	CASSGQGILYSNQPQHF	TGTGCCAGCAGTGGGCAGGGGATCCTTTATAGCAATCAGCCCCAGCATTTT
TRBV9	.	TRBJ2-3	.	CASSVGGDTDTQYF	TGTGCCAGCAGCGTAGGGGGGGACACAGATACGCAGTATTTT
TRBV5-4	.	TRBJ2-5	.	CASSLSPQETQYF	TGTGCCAGCAGCTTGAGCCCCCAAGAGACCCAGTACTTC
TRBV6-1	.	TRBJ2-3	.	CASSEQPMGGADTQYF	TGTGCCAGCAGTGAACAACCGATGGGGGGTGCAGATACGCAGTATTTT
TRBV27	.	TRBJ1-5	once	CASSIHPPQTQPQHF	TGTGCCAGCAGTATCCACCCACCACAGACTCAGCCCCAGCATTTT
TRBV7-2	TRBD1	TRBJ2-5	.	CASSLAGTGRETQYF	TGTGCCAGCAGCTTAGCAGGGACAGGGCGGGAGACCCAGTACTTC
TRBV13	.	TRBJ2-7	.	CASSSGRGSYEQYF	TGTGCCAGCAGCTCCGGGAGAGGATCCTACGAGCAGTACTTC
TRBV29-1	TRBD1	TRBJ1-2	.	CSVGQGRSSDINYGYTF	TGCAGCGTTGGACAGGGGCGAAGTAGCGATATAAACTATGGCTACACCTTC
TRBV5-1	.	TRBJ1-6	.	CASSLDPQTVNSPLHF	TGCGCCAGCAGCTTGGACCCCCAAACGGTCAATTCACCCCTCCACTTT
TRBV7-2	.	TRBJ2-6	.	CASSTGSSGANVLTF	TGTGCCAGCAGCACAGGGAGCTCTGGGGCCAACGTCCTGACTTTC
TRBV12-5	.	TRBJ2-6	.	CASGLVRGTSRDSGANVLTF	TGTGCTAGTGGTTTGGTACGCGGCACCAGTAGAGACTCTGGGGCCAACGTCCTGACTTTC
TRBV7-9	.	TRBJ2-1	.	CASSSSVDEQFF	TGTGCCAGCAGCTCTAGCGTCGATGAGCAGTTCTTC
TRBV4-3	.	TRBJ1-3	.	CASSHGDRSGNTIYF	TGCGCCAGCAGCCATGGCGACAGGTCTGGAAACACCATATATTTT
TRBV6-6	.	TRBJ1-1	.	CASSYLTVYPEAFF	TGTGCCAGCAGTTATCTTACAGTTTATCCTGAAGCTTTCTTT
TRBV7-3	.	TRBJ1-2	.	CASSLTGGYGYTF	TGTGCCAGCAGCTTAACGGGGGGCTATGGCTACACCTTC
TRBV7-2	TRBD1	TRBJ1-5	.	CASSLDRGREQPQHF	TGTGCCAGCAGCTTGGACAGGGGGCGAGAACAGCCCCAGCATTTT
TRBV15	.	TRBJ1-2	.	CATSSSSVYGYTF	TGTGCCACCAGCTCCTCGTCCGTCTATGGCTACACCTTC
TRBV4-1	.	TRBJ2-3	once	CASSQTGQGRRDTQYF	TGCGCCAGCAGCCAAACGGGACAAGGGCGCCGAGATACGCAGTATTTT
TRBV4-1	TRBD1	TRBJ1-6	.	CASSQDRYNSPLHF	TGCGCCAGCAGCCAGGACAGGTATAATTCACCCCTCCACTTT
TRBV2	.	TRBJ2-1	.	CASTPEEGFNEQFF	TGTGCCAGCACCCCAGAGGAGGGTTTCAATGAGCAGTTCTTC
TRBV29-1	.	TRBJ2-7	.	CSVTTNRLSYEQYF	TGCAGCGTAACCACCAACAGGCTCTCCTACGAGCAGTACTTC
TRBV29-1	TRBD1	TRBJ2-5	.	CSVEDPDREETQYF	TGCAGCGTTGAAGACCCTGACAGGGAAGAGACCCAGTACTTC
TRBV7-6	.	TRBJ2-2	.	CASSLVGRGNTGELFF	TGTGCCAGCAGCTTAGTCGGTCGAGGGAACACCGGGGAGCTGTTTTTT
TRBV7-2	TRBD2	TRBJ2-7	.	CASSLLASGGSSSYEQYF	TGTGCCAGCAGCTTACTCGCTAGCGGGGGATCCTCCTCCTACGAGCAGTACTTC
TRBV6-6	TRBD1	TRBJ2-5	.	CASSYGTVQETQYF	TGTGCCAGCAGTTACGGGACAGTACAAGAGACCCAGTACTTC
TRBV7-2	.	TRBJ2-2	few	CASSSYTGELFF	TGTGCCAGCAGCTCCTACACCGGGGAGCTGTTTTTT
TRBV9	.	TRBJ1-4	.	CASSGRGSTNEKLFF	TGTGCCAGCAGCGGCAGGGGTTCGACTAATGAAAAACTGTTTTTT
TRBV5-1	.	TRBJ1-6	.	CASKTGINSPLHF	TGCGCCAGTAAGACGGGGATTAATTCACCCCTCCACTTT